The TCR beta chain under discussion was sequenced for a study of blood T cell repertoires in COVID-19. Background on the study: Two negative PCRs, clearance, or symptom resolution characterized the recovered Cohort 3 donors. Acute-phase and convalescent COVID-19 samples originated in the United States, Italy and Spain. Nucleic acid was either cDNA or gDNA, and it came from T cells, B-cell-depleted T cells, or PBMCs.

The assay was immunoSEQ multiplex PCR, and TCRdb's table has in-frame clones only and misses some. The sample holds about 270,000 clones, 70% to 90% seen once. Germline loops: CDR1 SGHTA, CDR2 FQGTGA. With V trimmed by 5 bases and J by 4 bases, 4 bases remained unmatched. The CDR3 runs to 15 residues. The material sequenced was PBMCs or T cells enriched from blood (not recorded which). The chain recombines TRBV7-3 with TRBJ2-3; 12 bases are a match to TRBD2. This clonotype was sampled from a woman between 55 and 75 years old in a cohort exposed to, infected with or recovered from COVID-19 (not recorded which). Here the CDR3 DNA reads TGTGCCAGCAGCAGACTAGCGGGAGTTGCAGATACGCAGTATTTT. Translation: CASSRLAGVADTQYF.